These 5 T cell receptor beta chains share one sample of origin, sequenced in a study of CD8 T cells in Susac syndrome. Random hexamers served to reverse transcribe roughly 0.5 to 1 ug RNA. TCRdb reprocessed the immunoSEQ multiplex PCR reads with MiXCR, giving one entry per CDR3 protein. The sample yields 100,000 to 150,000 distinct CDR3 sequences, approximately 93% seen once. The sample taken for sequencing was CD8+ T cells from PBMCs. The receptors were gathered from a human donor with multiple sclerosis.

The chain is built from TRBV15 and TRBJ2-7; D is undetermined. This CDR3 is built from 14 residues. V was pared by 4 bases and J by 2 bases, with 12 bases between. In germline, CDR1 is LNHNV, CDR2 YYDKDF (reference sequence). The CDR3 sequence: CATSTHKTPYEQYV. The DNA of the CDR3 is TGTGCCACCAGCACCCACAAGACCCCCTACGAGCAGTACGTC.

The chain links TRBV7-2 to TRBJ1-5; the match to TRBD1 covers 8 bases. V was clipped by 5 bases and J by 0 bases; unmatched bases: 6. The germline V gene encodes CDR1 SGHTA and CDR2 FQGNSA. There are 16 residues in the CDR3. The chain's CDR3 is CASSPQGGYSNQPQHF. For the CDR3, the DNA is TGTGCCAGCAGCCCACAGGGGGGGTATAGCAATCAGCCCCAGCATTTT. Full variable domain (rest looked up from reference TRBV7-2 and TRBJ1-5): GAGVSQSPSNKVTEKGKDVELRCDPISGHTALYWYRQSLGQGLEFLIYFQGNSAPDKSGLPSDRFSAERTGGSVSTLTIQRTQQEDSAVYLCASSPQGGYSNQPQHFGDGTRLSIL.

The J gene is TRBJ2-7, the V gene TRBV7-9, with a tentative D call TRBD1 (6 bases). CDR1 is SEHNR and CDR2 is FQNEAQ in the germline V gene (reference sequence). The V end was cut by 5 bases, the J end by 4 bases, with 12 bases between. This CDR3 has 13 amino acids. DNA for the CDR3: TGTGCCAGCAGCAATCGGGACACTTACGAGCAGTACTTC. Its protein is CASSNRDTYEQYF.

The genes are TRBV2 and TRBJ2-1, with TRBD2 matching over 8 bases. The CDR3 runs to 14 residues. Germline loops: CDR1 SNHLY, CDR2 FYNNEI. The trim removed 4 bases at V and 4 bases at J, leaving 3 bases unmatched. CDR3 DNA sequence: TGTGCCAGCAGTGTAACTAGCGGATACAATGAGCAGTTCTTC. It translates to CASSVTSGYNEQFF.

The rearrangement joins TRBV29-1 to TRBJ2-1, with TRBD2 identical over 10 bases. After removal of 0 bases from V and 12 bases from J, the junction contained 5 bases not matched to a gene. The V gene's germline CDR1 is SQVTM and CDR2 ANQGSEA. The CDR3 is 13 residues long. The CDR3 is CSVEDPVAGGQFF. Here the CDR3 DNA reads TGCAGCGTTGAAGATCCTGTAGCGGGAGGGCAGTTCTTC.